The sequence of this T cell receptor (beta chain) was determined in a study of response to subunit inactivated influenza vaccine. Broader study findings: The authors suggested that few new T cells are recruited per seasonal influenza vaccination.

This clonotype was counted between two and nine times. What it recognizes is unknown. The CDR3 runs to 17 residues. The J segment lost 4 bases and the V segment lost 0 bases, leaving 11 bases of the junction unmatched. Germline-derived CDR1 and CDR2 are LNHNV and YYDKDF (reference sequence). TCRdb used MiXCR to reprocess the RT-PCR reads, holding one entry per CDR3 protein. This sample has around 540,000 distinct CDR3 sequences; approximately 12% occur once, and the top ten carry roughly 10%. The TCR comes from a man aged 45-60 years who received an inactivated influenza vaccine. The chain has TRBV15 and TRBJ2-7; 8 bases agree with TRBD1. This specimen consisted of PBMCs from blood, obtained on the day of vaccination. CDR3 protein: CATSRESPGQGAYEQYF. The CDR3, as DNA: TGTGCCACCAGCAGAGAGTCCCCGGGGCAGGGGGCATACGAGCAGTACTTC.